This TCR beta chain was recorded in a study of Graves' ophthalmopathy and Graves' hyperthyroidism. General observations from the study: Sensitivity reached 85% to 90% and specificity about 81% for a 13-signature model separating ophthalmopathy from stable hyperthyroidism. In predicting ophthalmopathy progression, the model reached 70.59% sensitivity and approximately 72% specificity.

Pregnancy or lactation, uncontrolled infections and other autoimmune diseases were grounds for excluding patients. Germline V CDR1 and CDR2: MNHEY, SMNVEV (reference sequence). This CDR3 comprises 14 residues. Turning to this clonotype: Its antigen is currently unknown. Its ends do not fully match the called genes, so a read error is possible.

Transcripts of RNA were the source for amplifying TCR beta CDR3 regions. An initial RT-PCR round employing HTBI primers preceded a second-round multiplex PCR. TCRdb reprocessed the multiplex PCR reads via MiXCR and lists one record per CDR3 protein. The sample records some 1.1 million distinct CDR3 sequences, about 40% being singletons. The genes are TRBV27 and TRBJ1-6, with 9 positions matching TRBD1. This TCR was recovered from an adult man with Graves' hyperthyroidism. Sequenced sample: peripheral blood or thyroid tissue (not recorded which). CDR3 region: CAGSPTGGNSPLHF. CDR3 DNA: TGTGCCGGCAGTCCGACAGGGGGGAATTCACCCCTCCACTTT.